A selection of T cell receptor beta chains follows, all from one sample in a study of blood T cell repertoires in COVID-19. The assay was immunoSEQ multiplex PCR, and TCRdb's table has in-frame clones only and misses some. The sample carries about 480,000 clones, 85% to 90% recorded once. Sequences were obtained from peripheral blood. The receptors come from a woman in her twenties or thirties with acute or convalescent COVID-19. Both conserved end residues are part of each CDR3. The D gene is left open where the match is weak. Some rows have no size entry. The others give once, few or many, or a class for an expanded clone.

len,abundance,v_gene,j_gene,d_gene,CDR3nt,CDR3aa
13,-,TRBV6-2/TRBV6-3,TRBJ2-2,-,TGTGCCAGCAGTTTAGCAGGGACCGGGGAGCTGTTTTTT,CASSLAGTGELFF
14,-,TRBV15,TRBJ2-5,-,TGTGCCACCACCGGGGCGGGGCCTCCAGAGACCCAGTACTTC,CATTGAGPPETQYF
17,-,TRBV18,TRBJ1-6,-,TGTGCCAGCTCACCACTTGGTGGGGGCAGGGGAGATTCACCCCTCCACTTT,CASSPLGGGRGDSPLHF
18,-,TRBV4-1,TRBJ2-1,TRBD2,TGCGCCAGCAGCCAAGTGACTAGCGGGGGCAGCTCCTACAATGAGCAGTTCTTC,CASSQVTSGGSSYNEQFF
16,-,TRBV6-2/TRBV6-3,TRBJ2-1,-,TGTGCCAGCAGTTACTACGCCCCGCTAGCTGGGAATGAGCAGTTCTTC,CASSYYAPLAGNEQFF
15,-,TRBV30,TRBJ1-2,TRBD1,TGTGCCTGGAGTGAAATACAGGGGTCGCCCTATGGCTACACCTTC,CAWSEIQGSPYGYTF
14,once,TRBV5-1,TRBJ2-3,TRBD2,TGCGCCTCCCGCACGGGGGGGCCTGGAGATACGCAGTATTTT,CASRTGGPGDTQYF
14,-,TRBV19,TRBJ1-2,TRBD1,TGTGCCAGTAGTATACAGGGGGGAAGAAATGGCTACACCTTC,CASSIQGGRNGYTF
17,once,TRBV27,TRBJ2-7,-,TGTGCCAGCAGTTTAGGGGCAGGAATAAGGCCCGTGAACGAGCAGTACTTC,CASSLGAGIRPVNEQYF
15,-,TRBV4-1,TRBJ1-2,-,TGCGCCAGCAGCCAAACGATCGCGGTGGGCTATGGCTACACCTTC,CASSQTIAVGYGYTF
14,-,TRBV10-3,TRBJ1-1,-,TGTGCCATCAGAGGACAGCGCATGAACACTGAAGCTTTCTTT,CAIRGQRMNTEAFF
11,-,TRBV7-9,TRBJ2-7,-,TGTGCCAGCAGTCTCGGGGACGAGCAGTACTTC,CASSLGDEQYF
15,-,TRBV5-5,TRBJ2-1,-,TGTGCCAGCAGCGTCCAGGGTAGCTCCTACAATGAGCAGTTCTTC,CASSVQGSSYNEQFF
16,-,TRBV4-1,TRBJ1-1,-,TGCGCCAGCAGCCAAGATACGGGCAGGGAGAACACTGAAGCTTTCTTT,CASSQDTGRENTEAFF
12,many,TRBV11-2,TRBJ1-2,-,TGTGCCAGCAGCTTAGCGGGCTATGGCTACACCTTC,CASSLAGYGYTF
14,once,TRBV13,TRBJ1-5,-,TGTGCCAGCAGCTTTCGGGGTGTTGAACAGCCCCAGCATTTT,CASSFRGVEQPQHF
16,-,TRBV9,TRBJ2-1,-,TGTGCCAGCAGCGTAGACCGCGGGGGCGGTCACAATGAGCAGTTCTTC,CASSVDRGGGHNEQFF
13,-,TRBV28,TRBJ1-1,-,TGTGCCAGCAGTTTGGGAGTGAACACTGAAGCTTTCTTT,CASSLGVNTEAFF
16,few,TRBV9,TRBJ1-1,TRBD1,TGTGCCAGCAGCGTTAATTCTAAAATACAGGGGTCGCAAGCTTTCTTT,CASSVNSKIQGSQAFF
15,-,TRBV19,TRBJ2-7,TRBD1,TGTGCCAGTGCCCCCCGGGACAGCGATTTCTACGAGCAGTACTTC,CASAPRDSDFYEQYF